The present T cell receptor beta chain was sequenced within a study of T-cell reconstitution after alpha-beta-depleted transplantation in children (dated by TCRdb to the mid-2010s). The study in broad terms: Using TCR repertoire profiling, the study quantitatively followed how T-cell immune reconstitution unfolded in children after TCRalphabeta/CD19-depleted allogeneic hematopoietic cell transplantation.

This clonotype was seen ten or more times. It lacks a known antigen. One base away there is no much larger clone; base qualities are not given. Trimming at the junction amounts to 3 bases on V and 3 bases on J, and the germline ends lie 21 bases apart. The CDR3 runs 18 amino acids, cysteine and phenylalanine included. The read is trimmed to its CDR3 DNA, 54 bases read in frame from base 1. Sequences KGHSH (CDR1) and LQKENI (CDR2) are obtained from the germline V gene. Libraries were built with PCR. Sequencing instrument: Illumina HiSeq 2500. Molecular barcoding was employed in the preparation of TCR libraries, with unique molecular identifiers being used to normalize TCRbeta repertoire quantification. TCRdb ran its own pipeline on the public reads, namely fastp trimming at Q25 and MiXCR clone calling, and kept in-frame beta chains. Rows with a matching CDR3 protein are joined into one entry that keeps the most common DNA and genes. This sample has about 200,000 distinct CDR3 sequences in its table, and about 14% of those were observed once. The ten largest clones add up to roughly 13% of the sample.

Sequences were derived from PBMCs from the stem cell graft donor, sampled from the stem cell graft. The source is a human donor who donated a stem cell graft to a child with acute lymphoblastic leukemia. The sequence links TRBV18 to TRBJ2-1; no confident D gene assignment can be made. The CDR3 protein is CASSPYNRGEKLYNEQFF. The base sequence is TGTGCCAGCTCACCGTATAACCGCGGAGAGAAACTCTACAATGAGCAGTTCTTC.